The following is a TCR beta chain sequence with its context. Antigen specificity is unknown. The method was immunoSEQ multiplex PCR; TCRdb's version includes in-frame clones alone and lacks a portion of them. Counted here are 35,000 to 55,000 clones, 70% to 85% occurring once; the ten biggest clones make up roughly 2.4%. Documented time point: week 23, last vaccination. Vaccine doses each comprised 300 ug of mutant IDH1 20-mer peptide, with topical imiquimod. This entry belongs to a study of a mutant IDH1 vaccine in newly diagnosed glioma. The overall study: The initiation of vaccination occurred 4-6 weeks after radiotherapy alone, or with temozolomide cycles. Receipt of radiotherapy, temozolomide, or both preceded the study, and most received both. Treated individuals were approximately 62% male and about 40% female, averaging approximately 40 years of age.

Notes on the study in general: There seemed to be no relation between pseudoprogression and changes in top peripheral T cell clonotypes.

The germline V gene encodes CDR1 LGHNT and CDR2 FRNRAP. V shed 4 bases and J shed 4 bases, with 7 bases lying between them. The CDR3 covers 12 residues. The sample here was PBMCs, taken from a glioma patient whose treatment included an IDH1 peptide vaccine. The chain couples TRBV12-5 to TRBJ1-1, with D unclear. This receptor was taken from a woman aged 18-29 years with glioma. Some clones in this sample may be carry-over from other donors' samples. The CDR3 loop is CASGSPLTEAFF. In DNA, the CDR3 is TGTGCTAGTGGTTCCCCGCTCACTGAAGCTTTCTTT.